These 3 T cell receptor beta chains came from one sample sequenced in a study of T cell changes during pregnancy in multiple sclerosis. Measured with immunoSEQ multiplex PCR; TCRdb has only the in-frame clones, and not every one. This sample has fewer than 40,000 clones; about 90% occur once, and the top ten carry 0.7% to 1%. The sample in question was CD4+ T cells from peripheral blood mononuclear cells, obtained in the third trimester of pregnancy. These TCRs come from a female donor with multiple sclerosis, enrolled in a pregnancy study.

This clone was picked up a small number of times. CDR3 protein: CASSGDGNQPQHF. DNA of the CDR3: TGTGCCAGCAGTGGAGACGGGAATCAGCCCCAGCATTTT. V usage is TRBV2 and J usage is TRBJ1-5; D uncertain. The CDR3 is 13 amino acids. CDR1 and CDR2 from the germline V gene are SNHLY and FYNNEI. V shed 4 bases and J shed 4 bases, with 8 bases lying between them.

V usage is TRBV7-2 and J usage is TRBJ2-7; 13 nucleotides align to TRBD2. The CDR3 runs to 15 residues. The J segment lost 2 bases and the V segment lost 5 bases, leaving 3 bases of the junction unmatched. The germline V gene encodes CDR1 SGHTA and CDR2 FQGNSA. The CDR3 nucleotides read TGTGCCAGCAGCCAGGGACTAGCGGGGCCCTACGAGCAGTACTTC. Translating it yields CASSQGLAGPYEQYF.

This chain's CDR3 is CSVQGPSGRGTGELFF. DNA of the CDR3: TGCAGCGTCCAGGGCCCTAGCGGGAGAGGCACCGGGGAGCTGTTTTTT. This rearrangement joins TRBV29-1 to TRBJ2-2, with TRBD2 matching 10 bases. The junction had 11 bases not matched to a gene; V was cut back by 6 bases and J by 4 bases. This CDR3 region has 16 residues. Germline CDR1 is SQVTM and CDR2 is ANQGSEA.